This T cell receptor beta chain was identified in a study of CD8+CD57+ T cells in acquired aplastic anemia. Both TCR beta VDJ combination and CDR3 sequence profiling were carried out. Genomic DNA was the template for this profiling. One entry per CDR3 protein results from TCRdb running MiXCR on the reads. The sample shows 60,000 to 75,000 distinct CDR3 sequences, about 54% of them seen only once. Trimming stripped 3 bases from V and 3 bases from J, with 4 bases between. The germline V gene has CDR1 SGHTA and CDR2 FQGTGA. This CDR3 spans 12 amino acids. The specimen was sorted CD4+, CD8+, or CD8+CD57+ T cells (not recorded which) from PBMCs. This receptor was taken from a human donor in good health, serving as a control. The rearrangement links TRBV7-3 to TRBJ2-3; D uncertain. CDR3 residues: CASSFFTDTQYF. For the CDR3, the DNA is TGTGCCAGCAGCTTTTTTACAGATACGCAGTATTTT.